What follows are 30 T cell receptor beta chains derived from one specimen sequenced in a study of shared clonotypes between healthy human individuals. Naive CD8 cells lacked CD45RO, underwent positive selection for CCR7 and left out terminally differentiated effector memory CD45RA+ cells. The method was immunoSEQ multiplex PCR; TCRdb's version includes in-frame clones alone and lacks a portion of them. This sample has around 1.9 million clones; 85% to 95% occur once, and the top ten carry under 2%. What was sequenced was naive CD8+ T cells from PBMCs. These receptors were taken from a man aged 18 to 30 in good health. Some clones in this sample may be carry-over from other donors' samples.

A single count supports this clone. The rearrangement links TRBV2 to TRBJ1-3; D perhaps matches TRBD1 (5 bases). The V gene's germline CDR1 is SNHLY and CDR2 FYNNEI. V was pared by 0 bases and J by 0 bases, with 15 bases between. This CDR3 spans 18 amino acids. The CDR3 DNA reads TGTGCCAGCAGTGAAGCGCGTGGGGACTCTAACTCTGGAAACACCATATATTTT. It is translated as CASSEARGDSNSGNTIYF.

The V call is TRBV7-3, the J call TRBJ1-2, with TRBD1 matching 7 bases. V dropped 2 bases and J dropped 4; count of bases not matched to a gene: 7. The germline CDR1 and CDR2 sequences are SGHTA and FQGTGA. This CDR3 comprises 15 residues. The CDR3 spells CASSLGQGEGYGYTF. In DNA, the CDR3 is TGTGCCAGCAGCTTAGGGCAGGGGGAGGGCTATGGCTACACCTTC.

CDR3 sequence reads: CSVVIARIAGVYNEQFF. CDR3 nucleotide sequence: TGCAGCGTTGTCATCGCCCGCATAGCGGGAGTCTACAATGAGCAGTTCTTC. This chain connects TRBV29-1 to TRBJ2-1; 9 bases match TRBD2. The germline V gene encodes CDR1 SQVTM and CDR2 ANQGSEA. This CDR3 has 17 residues. The trim removed 4 bases at V and 3 bases at J, leaving 13 bases unmatched.

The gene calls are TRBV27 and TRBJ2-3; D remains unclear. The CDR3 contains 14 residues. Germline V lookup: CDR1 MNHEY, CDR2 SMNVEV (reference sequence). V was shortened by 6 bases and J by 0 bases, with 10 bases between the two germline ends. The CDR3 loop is CASRRPRSTDTQYF. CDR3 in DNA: TGTGCCAGCAGACGACCGCGAAGCACAGATACGCAGTATTTT.

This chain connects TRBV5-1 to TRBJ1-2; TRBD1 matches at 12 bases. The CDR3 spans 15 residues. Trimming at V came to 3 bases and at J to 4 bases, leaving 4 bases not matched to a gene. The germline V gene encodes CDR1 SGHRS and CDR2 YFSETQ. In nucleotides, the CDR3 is TGCGCCAGCAGCTCAGGGACAGGGGGCACCTATGGCTACACCTTC. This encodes CASSSGTGGTYGYTF.

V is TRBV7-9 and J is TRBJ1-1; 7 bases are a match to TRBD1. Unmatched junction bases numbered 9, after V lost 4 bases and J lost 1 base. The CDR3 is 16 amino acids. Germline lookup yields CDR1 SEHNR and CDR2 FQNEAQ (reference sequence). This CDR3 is CASSYTRQGWNTEAFF. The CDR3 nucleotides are TGTGCCAGCAGCTATACTAGACAGGGATGGAACACTGAAGCTTTCTTT.

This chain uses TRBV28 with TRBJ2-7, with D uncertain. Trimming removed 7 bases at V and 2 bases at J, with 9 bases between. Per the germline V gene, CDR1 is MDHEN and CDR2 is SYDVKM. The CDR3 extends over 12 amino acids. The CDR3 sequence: CASKDPAYEQYF. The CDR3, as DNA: TGTGCCAGCAAGGACCCAGCCTACGAGCAGTACTTC.

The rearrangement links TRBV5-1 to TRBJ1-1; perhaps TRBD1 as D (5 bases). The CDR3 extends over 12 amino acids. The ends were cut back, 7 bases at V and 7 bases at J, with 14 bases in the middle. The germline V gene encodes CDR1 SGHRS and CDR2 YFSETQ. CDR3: CASHLPQGEAFF. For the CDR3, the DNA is TGCGCCAGCCATTTACCGCAGGGTGAAGCTTTCTTT. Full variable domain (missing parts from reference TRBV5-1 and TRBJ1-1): KAGVTQTPRYLIKTRGQQVTLSCSPISGHRSVSWYQQTPGQGLQFLFEYFSETQRNKGNFPGRFSGRQFSNSRSEMNVSTLELGDSALYLCASHLPQGEAFFGQGTRLTVV.

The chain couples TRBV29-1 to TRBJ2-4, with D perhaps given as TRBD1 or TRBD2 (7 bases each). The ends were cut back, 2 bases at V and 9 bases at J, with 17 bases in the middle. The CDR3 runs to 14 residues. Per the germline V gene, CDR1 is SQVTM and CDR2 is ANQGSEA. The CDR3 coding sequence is TGCAGCGTTGAACCCAGGGGGACGGGGGGCATTCAGTACTTC. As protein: CSVEPRGTGGIQYF.

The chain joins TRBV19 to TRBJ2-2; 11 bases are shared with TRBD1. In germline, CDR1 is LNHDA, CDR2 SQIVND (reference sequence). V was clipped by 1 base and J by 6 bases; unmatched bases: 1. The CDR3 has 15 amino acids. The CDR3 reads CASSIGTGGAGELFF. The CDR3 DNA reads TGTGCCAGTAGTATAGGGACAGGGGGCGCCGGGGAGCTGTTTTTT.

The DNA of the CDR3 is TGCGCCAGCAGCACGCGGACAGGGGACTACGAGCAGTACTTC. This codes for CASSTRTGDYEQYF. The rearrangement uses TRBV4-1 and TRBJ2-7; 9 positions match TRBD1. V was clipped by 5 bases and J by 3 bases; unmatched bases: 5. Germline loops: CDR1 MGHRA, CDR2 YSYEKL. There are 14 residues in the CDR3.

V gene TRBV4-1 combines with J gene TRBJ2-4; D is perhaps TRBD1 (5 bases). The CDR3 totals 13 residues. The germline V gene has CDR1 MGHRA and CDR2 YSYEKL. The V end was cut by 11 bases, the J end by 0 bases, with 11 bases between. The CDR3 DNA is TGCGCCCAGGAACAGGTAGCCAAAAACATTCAGTACTTC. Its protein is CAQEQVAKNIQYF.

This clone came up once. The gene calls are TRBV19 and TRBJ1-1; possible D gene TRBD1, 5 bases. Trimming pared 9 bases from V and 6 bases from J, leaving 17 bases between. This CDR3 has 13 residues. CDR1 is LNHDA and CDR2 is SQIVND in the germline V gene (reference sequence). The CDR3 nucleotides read TGTGCCAGCCGAGACCAGGGTTTACCTGAAGCTTTCTTT. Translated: CASRDQGLPEAFF.

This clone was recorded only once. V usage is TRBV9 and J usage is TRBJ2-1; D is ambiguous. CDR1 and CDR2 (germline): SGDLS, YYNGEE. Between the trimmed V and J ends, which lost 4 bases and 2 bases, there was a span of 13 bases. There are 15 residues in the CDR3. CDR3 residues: CASSPLIGPYNEQFF. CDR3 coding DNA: TGTGCCAGCAGCCCCCTAATAGGGCCCTACAATGAGCAGTTCTTC.

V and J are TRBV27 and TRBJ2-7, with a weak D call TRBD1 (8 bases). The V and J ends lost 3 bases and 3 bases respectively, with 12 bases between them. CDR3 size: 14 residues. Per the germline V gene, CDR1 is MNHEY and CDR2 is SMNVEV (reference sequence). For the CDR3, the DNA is TGTGCCAGCAGTTTTACAGGGGGGGACTACGAGCAGTACTTC. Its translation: CASSFTGGDYEQYF.

CDR3 sequence reads: CASSYTFPRGTQYF. In DNA, the CDR3 is TGTGCCAGCAGTTACACGTTCCCCCGGGGGACCCAGTACTTC. V is TRBV6-5 and J is TRBJ2-5; TRBD2 is a possible D gene (5 bases). CDR3 length equals 14 residues. From germline, CDR1 is MNHEY and CDR2 SVGAGI. The V end was cut by 2 bases, the J end by 7 bases, with 14 bases between.

The CDR3 spells CASSTSDGLYGYTF. CDR3 coding DNA: TGTGCCAGCAGCACCTCAGACGGGCTCTATGGCTACACCTTC. The J gene is TRBJ1-2, the V gene TRBV9; unclear D gene. From germline, CDR1 is SGDLS and CDR2 YYNGEE. Trimming took off 4 bases at V and 4 bases at J, with 14 bases between the two ends. The CDR3 extends over 14 amino acids.

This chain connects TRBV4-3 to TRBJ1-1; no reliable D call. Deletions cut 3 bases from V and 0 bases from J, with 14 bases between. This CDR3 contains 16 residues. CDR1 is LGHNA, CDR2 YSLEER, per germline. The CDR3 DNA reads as TGCGCCAGCAGCCACTCGTTGGTAAGAATGAACACTGAAGCTTTCTTT. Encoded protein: CASSHSLVRMNTEAFF.

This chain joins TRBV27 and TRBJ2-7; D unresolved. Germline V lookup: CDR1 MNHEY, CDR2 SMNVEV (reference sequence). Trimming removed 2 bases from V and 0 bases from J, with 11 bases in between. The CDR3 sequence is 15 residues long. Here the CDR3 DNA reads TGTGCCAGCAGTTTAGTAGGGCCGATCTCCTACGAGCAGTACTTC. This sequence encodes CASSLVGPISYEQYF.

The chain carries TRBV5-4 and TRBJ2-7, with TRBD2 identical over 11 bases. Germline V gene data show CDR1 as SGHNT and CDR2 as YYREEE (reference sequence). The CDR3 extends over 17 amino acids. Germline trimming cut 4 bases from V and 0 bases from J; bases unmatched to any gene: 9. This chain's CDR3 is CASSLPGLAESSYEQYF. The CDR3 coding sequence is TGTGCCAGCAGCCTTCCGGGACTAGCGGAGAGCTCCTACGAGCAGTACTTC.

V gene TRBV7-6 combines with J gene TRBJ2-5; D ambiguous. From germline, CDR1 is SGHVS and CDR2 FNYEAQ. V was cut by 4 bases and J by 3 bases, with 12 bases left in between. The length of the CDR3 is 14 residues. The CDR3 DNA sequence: TGTGCCAGCAGCTCCCGTTTGTGGGAAGAGACCCAGTACTTC. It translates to CASSSRLWEETQYF.

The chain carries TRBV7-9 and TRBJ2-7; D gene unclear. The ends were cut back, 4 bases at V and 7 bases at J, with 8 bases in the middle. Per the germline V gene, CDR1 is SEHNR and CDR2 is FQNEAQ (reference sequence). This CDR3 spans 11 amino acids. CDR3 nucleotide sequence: TGTGCCAGCAGCTCCCCCTGGGAGCAGTACTTC. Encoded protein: CASSSPWEQYF.

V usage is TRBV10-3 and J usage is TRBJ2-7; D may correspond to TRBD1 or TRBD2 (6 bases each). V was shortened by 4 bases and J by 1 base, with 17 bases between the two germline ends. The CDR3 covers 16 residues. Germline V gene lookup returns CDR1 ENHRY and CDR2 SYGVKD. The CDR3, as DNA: TGTGCCATCAGTGCCTCTTCTAGGAGGGGGTCCTACGAGCAGTACTTC. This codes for CAISASSRRGSYEQYF.

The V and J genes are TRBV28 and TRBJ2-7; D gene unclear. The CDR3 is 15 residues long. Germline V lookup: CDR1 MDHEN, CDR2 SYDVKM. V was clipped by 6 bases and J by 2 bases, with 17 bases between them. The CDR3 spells CASSYRRSVAYEQYF. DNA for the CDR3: TGTGCCAGCAGCTACCGAAGGTCAGTAGCCTACGAGCAGTACTTC.

CDR3 nucleotide sequence: TGTGCCAGCAGTTTATCGGTGTCCGTTGAGCAGTACTTC. Residues: CASSLSVSVEQYF. The J gene is TRBJ2-7, the V gene TRBV27; D is undetermined. V was trimmed by 0 bases and J by 7 bases, leaving 10 bases between them. Germline lookup yields CDR1 MNHEY and CDR2 SMNVEV (reference sequence). This CDR3 has 13 residues.

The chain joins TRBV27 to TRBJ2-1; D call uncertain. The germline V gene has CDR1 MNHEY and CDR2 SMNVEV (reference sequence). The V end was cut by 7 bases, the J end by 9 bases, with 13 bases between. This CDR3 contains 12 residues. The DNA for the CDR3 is TGTGCCAGCACCCCCGGGTTCGGTGAGCAGTTCTTC. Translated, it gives CASTPGFGEQFF.

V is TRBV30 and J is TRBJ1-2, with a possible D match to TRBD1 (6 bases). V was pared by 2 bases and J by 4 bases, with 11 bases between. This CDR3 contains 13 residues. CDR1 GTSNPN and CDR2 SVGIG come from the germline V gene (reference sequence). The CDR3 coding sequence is TGTGCCTGGAGTTCAGGGGCGACCTATGGCTACACCTTC. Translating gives CAWSSGATYGYTF.

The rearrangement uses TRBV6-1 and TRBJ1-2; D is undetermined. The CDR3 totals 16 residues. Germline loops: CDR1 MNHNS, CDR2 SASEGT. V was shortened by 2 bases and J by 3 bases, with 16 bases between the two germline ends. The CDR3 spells CASSEFLRASDYGYTF. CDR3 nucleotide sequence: TGTGCCAGCAGTGAATTCCTTAGGGCGAGTGACTATGGCTACACCTTC.

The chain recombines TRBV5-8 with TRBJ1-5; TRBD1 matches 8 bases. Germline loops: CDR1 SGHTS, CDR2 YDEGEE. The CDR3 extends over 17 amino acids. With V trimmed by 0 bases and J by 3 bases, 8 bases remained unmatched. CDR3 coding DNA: TGTGCCAGCAGCTTGGACGGCCTGGACAGGGTCAATCAGCCCCAGCATTTT. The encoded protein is CASSLDGLDRVNQPQHF.

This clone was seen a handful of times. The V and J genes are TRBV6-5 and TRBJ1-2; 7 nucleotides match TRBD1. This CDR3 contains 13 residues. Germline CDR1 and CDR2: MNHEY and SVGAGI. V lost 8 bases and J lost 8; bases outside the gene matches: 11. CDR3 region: CASQTGALRGYTF. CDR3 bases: TGTGCCAGCCAAACAGGGGCCCTTAGGGGCTACACCTTC.